What follows are 16 T cell receptor beta chains derived from one specimen sequenced in a study of shared clonotypes between healthy human individuals. Using immunoSEQ multiplex PCR, the repertoire was profiled, and TCRdb retains in-frame clones only, with some absent. The sample has approximately 110,000 clones; around 64% are singletons. The sequenced sample was memory CD8+ T cells sorted from blood. The subset denotes: CD45RO+ cells pooled with CCR7-negative TemRA cells. The receptors derive from a woman in her 30s in good health.

The V and J genes are TRBV4-2 and TRBJ2-5, with TRBD1 matching 8 bases. The end of the DNA aligns better with TRBJ2-7, so the J call may be wrong. Germline lookup yields CDR1 LGHNA and CDR2 YNFKEQ. The CDR3 spans 13 residues. CDR3 in DNA: TGTGCCAGCAGCCAGTACAGGGGGTACGAGCAGTACTTC. Amino acids: CASSQYRGYEQYF.

V and J are TRBV4-2 and TRBJ1-5; D ambiguous. The CDR3 is 16 residues long. The V end lost 4 bases, the J end lost 1 base, and 14 bases lay between the germline ends. Germline assignment: CDR1 LGHNA and CDR2 YNFKEQ. CDR3 amino acids: CASSLYKGESNQPQHF. The CDR3 DNA reads TGTGCCAGCAGCCTCTACAAGGGAGAAAGCAATCAGCCCCAGCATTTT.

The chain has TRBV6-5 and TRBJ1-1; D unresolved. This CDR3 contains 11 residues. Per germline, CDR1 MNHEY and CDR2 SVGAGI. Trimming removed 11 bases from V and 6 bases from J, with 13 bases in between. The CDR3 loop is CAGRDGAEAFF. The CDR3 nucleotides are TGTGCCGGACGGGATGGGGCTGAAGCTTTCTTT.

V is TRBV9 and J is TRBJ2-2; 8 nucleotides line up with TRBD1. The germline V gene has CDR1 SGDLS and CDR2 YYNGEE. With 4 bases clipped from V and 1 base from J, the junction kept 9 bases outside the gene matches. The CDR3 contains 17 residues. The CDR3 nucleotides are TGTGCCAGCAGCCCCGAGACAGGGGCGTTGAACACCGGGGAGCTGTTTTTT. It yields the protein CASSPETGALNTGELFF.

Regarding this clone: At one end, the junction sequence differs from germline, possibly due to a read error. The chain links TRBV20-1 to TRBJ2-7; a weak D match, TRBD1 (6 bases). Germline V gene data show CDR1 as DFQATT and CDR2 as SNEGSKA (reference sequence). There are 10 residues in the CDR3. Here the CDR3 DNA reads TGCAGTGCCAGAGGGGGAGAGCAGTACTTC. Translating gives CSARGGEQYF.

There are a few counts of this clone. The chain carries TRBV6-4 and TRBJ1-5; a weak D match, TRBD1 (5 bases). The CDR3 spans 15 residues. Germline assignment: CDR1 MRHNA and CDR2 SNTAGT. V dropped 7 bases and J dropped 1 base, with 14 bases sitting between them. The CDR3 is CASTKGWGSNQPQHF. The CDR3 bases are TGTGCCAGCACCAAGGGGTGGGGGAGCAATCAGCCCCAGCATTTT.

This clone has just a few counts. This chain links TRBV27 with TRBJ1-1; D remains unclear. V lost 4 bases, J lost 0 bases, and 15 bases lay in between. This CDR3 comprises 16 residues. Per germline, CDR1 MNHEY and CDR2 SMNVEV (reference sequence). CDR3 DNA: TGTGCCAGCAGTTCCTCCCCCTCGGGCCTGAACACTGAAGCTTTCTTT. It translates to CASSSSPSGLNTEAFF.

This clone has only a few counts. The chain links TRBV5-4 to TRBJ1-2; tentative D call: TRBD1 (5 bases). Germline V lookup: CDR1 SGHNT, CDR2 YYREEE (reference sequence). Trimming cost V 4 bases and J 2 bases, with 12 bases left between them. This CDR3 has 14 residues. The DNA for the CDR3 is TGTGCCAGCAGCCTCGGGGGGTCCAACTATGGCTACACCTTC. It is translated as CASSLGGSNYGYTF.

This clone was recorded at least ten times. The V call is TRBV25-1, the J call TRBJ2-7; 8 bases match TRBD1. The ends lost 7 bases at V and 4 bases at J; junction bases unmatched: 3. The germline V gene encodes CDR1 MGHDK and CDR2 SYGVNS. The CDR3 covers 12 residues. In DNA, the CDR3 is TGTGCCAGCACGACAGGGGTGTACGAGCAGTACTTC. Protein product: CASTTGVYEQYF.

The CDR3 sequence is CASSQDMGGRISGNTIYF. The CDR3, as DNA: TGCGCCAGCAGCCAAGACATGGGCGGTCGAATCTCTGGAAACACCATATATTTT. This chain joins TRBV4-1 and TRBJ1-3; D ambiguous. Germline CDR1 MGHRA, CDR2 YSYEKL. V was trimmed by 0 bases and J by 0 bases, leaving 15 bases between them. The CDR3 consists of 18 residues.

This sequence joins TRBV6-6 and TRBJ1-5, with D unresolved. Germline V gives CDR1 MNHNY, CDR2 SVGAGI (reference sequence). Trimming pared 5 bases from V and 7 bases from J, leaving 18 bases between. The CDR3 extends over 15 amino acids. The CDR3 here is CASSPGELGGQPQHF. The CDR3 DNA sequence: TGTGCCAGCAGTCCTGGTGAACTGGGCGGCCAGCCCCAGCATTTT.

A word on this clone: With a far larger clone one base away, a read error is the likely cause. The chain links TRBV5-6 to TRBJ2-1, with D possibly being TRBD1 (5 bases). CDR1 and CDR2 (germline): SGHDT, YYEEEE. V was shortened by 3 bases and J by 11 bases, with 18 bases between the two germline ends. CDR3 length: 14 residues. The CDR3 nucleotides read TGTGCCAGCAGCTCGACAGAAGACAGAATGCAGCAGTTCTTC. Amino acid sequence: CASSSTEDRMQQFF.

This clone occurred a few times. This chain links TRBV27 with TRBJ2-2, with D maybe TRBD2 (5 bases). CDR3 size: 15 residues. Looked up from germline, CDR1 is MNHEY and CDR2 is SMNVEV (reference sequence). Trimming took 5 bases from V and 6 from J, leaving 16 bases between them. The CDR3 region has the DNA TGTGCCAGCAGTGCTCAGGAGGACGGCGCCGGGGAGCTGTTTTTT. Its protein is CASSAQEDGAGELFF.

This clone was seen many times. The chain recombines TRBV29-1 with TRBJ1-4, with D perhaps TRBD1 (6 bases). The CDR3 sequence is 13 residues long. Germline CDR1 is SQVTM and CDR2 is ANQGSEA. V was cut by 7 bases and J by 7 bases, with 16 bases left in between. CDR3 amino acids: CSARSGEAEKLFF. CDR3 nucleotides: TGCAGCGCGAGGTCAGGGGAGGCTGAAAAACTGTTTTTT.

The chain employs TRBV15 and TRBJ1-5; the D gene is possibly TRBD1 (6 bases). The CDR3 totals 15 residues. Germline-derived CDR1 and CDR2 are LNHNV and YYDKDF (reference sequence). Trimming shortened V by 0 bases and J by 7 bases, and 13 bases separated the two germline ends. The CDR3 sequence is CATSRDLQGGQPQHF. The CDR3 DNA follows: TGTGCCACCAGCAGAGATTTACAGGGAGGGCAGCCCCAGCATTTT.

A few counts support this clone. This rearrangement joins TRBV9 to TRBJ2-7; 7 bases match TRBD2. Germline V gene lookup returns CDR1 SGDLS and CDR2 YYNGEE. The CDR3 is 16 amino acids. Trimming cost V 0 bases and J 3 bases; bases outside gene matches: 9. The CDR3 DNA follows: TGTGCCAGCAGCGTAGGGGGAGGGGCTATCCTCTACGAGCAGTACTTC. Translating gives CASSVGGGAILYEQYF.